The next 32 T cell receptor beta chains were all read from a single sample in a study of shared clonotypes between healthy human individuals. Repertoires were generated with immunoSEQ multiplex PCR, while TCRdb's copy carries only in-frame clones and drops some. The sample records 750,000 to 1,000,000 clones, about 92% being singletons. CD45RO-negative cells were positively selected for CCR7, leaving out terminally differentiated effector memory CD45RA+ cells. Material: naive CD8+ T cells sorted from blood. The receptors stem from a man under 40 in good health.

The chain has TRBV7-9 and TRBJ1-1, with 8 bases aligning to TRBD1. CDR1 is SEHNR and CDR2 is FQNEAQ in the germline V gene (reference sequence). Germline trimming cut 7 bases from V and 2 bases from J; bases unmatched to any gene: 12. CDR3 length equals 16 residues. The CDR3 spells CASTHHIGQGNTEAFF. For the CDR3, the DNA is TGTGCCAGCACCCATCATATCGGACAGGGAAACACTGAAGCTTTCTTT.

This clone has just a few counts. This chain uses TRBV7-9 with TRBJ2-6, with 8 bases lining up with TRBD2. Germline V lookup: CDR1 SEHNR, CDR2 FQNEAQ (reference sequence). Germline trimming cut 1 base from V and 0 bases from J; bases unmatched to any gene: 2. This CDR3 comprises 17 residues. In DNA form, the CDR3 reads TGTGCCAGCAGCTTAGGGGGACTAGTCTCTGGGGCCAACGTCCTGACTTTC. Its translation is CASSLGGLVSGANVLTF.

There are many counts of this clone. This chain connects TRBV21-1 to TRBJ2-7; the table names TRBD1, a call not compared with the DNA. TRBV21-1 is designated a pseudogene. The CDR3 totals 19 residues. This CDR3 reads CASSKTWILDPQGPYEQYF. The CDR3 nucleotides are TGTGCCAGCAGCAAGACGTGGATTTTGGACCCTCAGGGGCCCTACGAGCAGTACTTC.

The chain's CDR3 is CASSLGAGGPVNEQFF. CDR3 bases: TGTGCCAGCAGCTTAGGGGCGGGAGGGCCGGTGAATGAGCAGTTCTTC. The chain employs TRBV7-9 and TRBJ2-1, with 9 nucleotides matching TRBD2. The germline gives CDR1 SEHNR, CDR2 FQNEAQ (reference sequence). The CDR3 extends over 16 amino acids. Trimming at V came to 1 base and at J to 7 bases, leaving 8 bases not matched to a gene.

Only a few counts were recorded for this clone. The chain couples TRBV19 to TRBJ2-1; TRBD2 matches at 11 bases. This CDR3 contains 18 residues. V was pared by 5 bases and J by 0 bases, with 9 bases of the junction left unmatched. The germline CDR1 and CDR2 sequences are LNHDA and SQIVND (reference sequence). Here the CDR3 DNA reads TGTGCCAGTAGTGCGGGACTAGCGGAAAAGAGCTCCTACAATGAGCAGTTCTTC. Amino acid sequence: CASSAGLAEKSSYNEQFF.

This rearrangement joins TRBV27 to TRBJ2-1, with 8 bases fitting TRBD2. This CDR3 comprises 14 residues. Looked up from germline, CDR1 is MNHEY and CDR2 is SMNVEV (reference sequence). V shed 6 bases and J 7 bases; nucleotides not matched to a gene: 8. CDR3 in DNA: TGTGCCAGCAGGCGGGAGGCCGAGGGGAATGAGCAGTTCTTC. Translating it yields CASRREAEGNEQFF.

V is TRBV4-1 and J is TRBJ2-7; TRBD2 matches at 12 bases. CDR3 length equals 18 residues. Trimming at V came to 0 bases and at J to 4 bases, leaving 10 bases not matched to a gene. The V gene's germline CDR1 is MGHRA and CDR2 YSYEKL. The CDR3 coding sequence is TGCGCCAGCAGCCAAGAAATTTTGACTAGCGGGAGTCAGTACGAGCAGTACTTC. It specifies CASSQEILTSGSQYEQYF.

This rearrangement joins TRBV11-2 to TRBJ2-3; TRBD2 aligns across 12 bases. Trimming at V came to 5 bases and at J to 4 bases, leaving 10 bases not matched to a gene. This CDR3 is 17 amino acids long. From germline, CDR1 is SGHAT and CDR2 FQNNGV. CDR3 protein: CASSPTSGSFPPDTQYF. The CDR3 DNA is TGTGCCAGCAGCCCGACTAGCGGGAGTTTCCCGCCAGATACGCAGTATTTT.

The chain has TRBV9 and TRBJ2-4; unclear D gene. CDR3 length: 12 amino acids. The V end was cut by 3 bases, the J end by 3 bases, with 4 bases between. CDR1 is SGDLS and CDR2 is YYNGEE in the germline V gene. The CDR3 DNA follows: TGTGCCAGCAGCGGGGACAAAAACATTCAGTACTTC. Protein: CASSGDKNIQYF.

The chain is built from TRBV7-9 and TRBJ2-7, with 8 bases fitting TRBD2. V gave up 2 bases and J gave up 3 bases; unmatched junction bases: 9. This CDR3 spans 16 amino acids. CDR1 is SEHNR, CDR2 FQNEAQ, per germline (reference sequence). DNA of the CDR3: TGTGCCAGCAGCTTAAGTCTAGCGGGTCCCGACTACGAGCAGTACTTC. Its protein is CASSLSLAGPDYEQYF.

The rearrangement uses TRBV11-2 and TRBJ1-2, with D possibly matching TRBD1 (6 bases). Trimming took 5 bases from V and 5 from J, leaving 21 bases between them. The CDR3 is 16 amino acids. Germline V gives CDR1 SGHAT, CDR2 FQNNGV. The CDR3 coding sequence is TGTGCCAGCAGCCCTCCTTTCGGTGGGGGCTTGTATGGCTACACCTTC. Amino acid sequence: CASSPPFGGGLYGYTF.

This clone was seen ten or more times. The chain uses TRBV10-2 and TRBJ2-1, with D uncertain. Trimming shortened V by 2 bases and J by 8 bases, and 7 bases separated the two germline ends. In germline, CDR1 is WSHSY, CDR2 SAAADI. The CDR3 has 12 residues. CDR3 loop: CASSEIIYEQFF. CDR3 DNA: TGCGCCAGCAGTGAGATTATATATGAGCAGTTCTTC.

This clone was detected a few times. Other DNA sequences in this specimen translate into the identical CDR3. The rearrangement links TRBV7-9 to TRBJ2-7; tentatively, D is TRBD1 (7 bases). Trimming removed 3 bases from V and 1 base from J, with 10 bases in between. Germline V CDR1 and CDR2: SEHNR, FQNEAQ (reference sequence). The CDR3 is 14 amino acids. CDR3 loop: CASSFAGGSYEQYF. The CDR3 DNA is TGTGCCAGCAGCTTCGCAGGGGGGTCCTACGAGCAGTACTTC.

This CDR3 reads CASSQDWTGNGNQPQHF. The CDR3 DNA sequence: TGCGCCAGCAGTCAAGATTGGACAGGGAATGGCAATCAGCCCCAGCATTTT. The chain employs TRBV23-1 and TRBJ1-5; 8 bases match TRBD1. TRBV23-1 is an ORF; its function is uncertain. With V trimmed by 2 bases and J by 2 bases, 8 bases remained unmatched. CDR3 length: 17 residues.

The J gene is TRBJ1-3, the V gene TRBV6-5; D is ambiguous. The CDR3 runs to 12 residues. Germline CDR1 reads MNHEY; CDR2 reads SVGAGI. Trimming cost V 8 bases and J 0 bases, with 5 bases left between them. CDR3 residues: CASLGSGNTIYF. In DNA, the CDR3 is TGTGCCAGCCTAGGCTCTGGAAACACCATATATTTT.

CDR3 loop: CASSSDNTNTGELFF. As DNA, the CDR3 is TGTGCCAGCAGTTCCGATAACACGAACACCGGGGAGCTGTTTTTT. The chain is built from TRBV27 and TRBJ2-2; D is unresolved. V gave up 4 bases and J gave up 0 bases, with 9 bases separating them. The CDR3 totals 15 residues. Germline-derived CDR1 and CDR2 are MNHEY and SMNVEV (reference sequence).

CDR3 in amino acids: CASSQWTGGLEEAFF. CDR3 DNA sequence: TGTGCCAGCAGCCAGTGGACAGGGGGCCTGGAAGAAGCTTTCTTT. V usage is TRBV14 and J usage is TRBJ1-1; 11 nucleotides agree with TRBD1. The CDR3 is 15 residues long. CDR1 and CDR2 (germline): SGHDN, FVKESK. The J segment lost 8 bases and the V segment lost 3 bases, leaving 8 bases of the junction unmatched. The whole variable domain, remainder taken from reference TRBV14 and TRBJ1-1, is EAGVTQFPSHSVIEKGQTVTLRCDPISGHDNLYWYRRVMGKEIKFLLHFVKESKQDESGMPNNRFLAERTGGTYSTLKVQPAELEDSGVYFCASSQWTGGLEEAFFGQGTRLTVV.

V and J are TRBV29-1 and TRBJ2-5; D is perhaps TRBD1 or TRBD2 (5 bases each). Deletions cut 5 bases from V and 1 base from J, with 20 bases between. The V gene's germline CDR1 is SQVTM and CDR2 ANQGSEA. CDR3 size: 16 residues. The CDR3 sequence is CSVPFLVPGRQETQYF. The DNA for the CDR3 is TGCAGCGTTCCCTTTTTAGTTCCGGGACGCCAAGAGACCCAGTACTTC. The full variable domain, rest sourced from reference TRBV29-1 and TRBJ2-5, is SAVISQKPSRDICQRGTSLTIQCQVDSQVTMMFWYRQQPGQSLTLIATANQGSEATYESGFVIDKFPISRPNLTFSTLTVSNMSPEDSSIYLCSVPFLVPGRQETQYFGPGTRLLVL.

The chain joins TRBV7-6 to TRBJ2-1, with 7 nucleotides matching TRBD2. The CDR3 is 17 amino acids. V lost 4 bases, J lost 7 bases, and 16 bases stayed unmatched. From germline, CDR1 is SGHVS and CDR2 FNYEAQ. CDR3 sequence (DNA): TGTGCCAGCAGCTCCGGATTTGGGGGAGGGCCGGAAAATGAGCAGTTCTTC. It codes for CASSSGFGGGPENEQFF.

This clone was counted once. This specimen includes other DNA sequences encoding the same CDR3. J is TRBJ2-7 and V is TRBV7-9, with D possibly TRBD1 on 5 matching bases. V gave up 0 bases and J gave up 6 bases, with 6 bases separating them. Per germline, CDR1 SEHNR and CDR2 FQNEAQ (reference sequence). The CDR3 length is 12 residues. The CDR3 nucleotides read TGTGCCAGCAGCTTAGCGGGGCGCGAGCAGTACTTC. It yields the protein CASSLAGREQYF.

V and J are TRBV28 and TRBJ2-7; weak D call: TRBD2 (6 bases). V was clipped by 3 bases and J by 4 bases, with 28 bases between them. Germline CDR1 is MDHEN and CDR2 is SYDVKM. CDR3 length: 19 residues. DNA of the CDR3: TGTGCCAGCAGTTTCAAAGTAGGGGCAGGGACTTCCTCTCTATACGAGCAGTACTTC. This gives the protein CASSFKVGAGTSSLYEQYF.

The chain carries TRBV14 and TRBJ2-7; 15 nucleotides align to TRBD2. The V gene end was trimmed by 4 bases and the J gene end by 3 bases; junction bases not matched to a gene: 22. Germline V lookup: CDR1 SGHDN, CDR2 FVKESK. The CDR3 has 22 residues. The CDR3 DNA sequence: TGTGCCAGCAGCCGAGTCCCGGGACAGGGGCCGGGACTAGCGGGAGGACACTACGAGCAGTACTTC. It codes for CASSRVPGQGPGLAGGHYEQYF.

The genes are TRBV7-9 and TRBJ2-1; 9 nucleotides match TRBD1. The CDR3 contains 16 residues. The junction had 3 bases not matched to a gene; V was cut back by 1 base and J by 2 bases. Germline CDR1 SEHNR, CDR2 FQNEAQ (reference sequence). The CDR3 reads CASSLGRDRAYNEQFF. In nucleotides, the CDR3 is TGTGCCAGCAGCTTAGGCAGGGACAGGGCCTACAATGAGCAGTTCTTC.

V and J are TRBV11-2 and TRBJ2-3; D is perhaps TRBD2 (5 bases). Trimming shortened V by 1 base and J by 0 bases, and 11 bases separated the two germline ends. This CDR3 comprises 16 residues. Germline CDR1 reads SGHAT; CDR2 reads FQNNGV. In nucleotides, the CDR3 is TGTGCCAGCAGCTTAGGCCCAGGCGGGAGCACAGATACGCAGTATTTT. Translation: CASSLGPGGSTDTQYF.

The chain couples TRBV14 to TRBJ2-3; possible D gene TRBD1, 5 bases. The ends were cut back, 4 bases at V and 0 bases at J, with 23 bases in the middle. Germline-derived CDR1 and CDR2 are SGHDN and FVKESK. This CDR3 is 19 amino acids long. This CDR3 reads CASSRLPGQGPASTDTQYF. The CDR3 DNA reads TGTGCCAGCAGCCGCCTTCCTGGGCAGGGCCCCGCTAGCACAGATACGCAGTATTTT.

The chain links TRBV5-1 to TRBJ1-1; TRBD1 might be the D (5 bases). CDR1 and CDR2 (germline): SGHRS, YFSETQ. The V end was cut by 4 bases, the J end by 7 bases, with 17 bases between. This CDR3 spans 14 amino acids. The CDR3 is CASSGTTGELEAFF. CDR3 in DNA: TGCGCCAGCAGCGGTACTACAGGAGAACTTGAAGCTTTCTTT.

Concerning this clone itself: This same CDR3 is encoded by further DNA sequences in the sample. The rearrangement joins TRBV7-9 to TRBJ1-2; TRBD1 agrees at 7 bases. The CDR3 extends over 12 amino acids. Germline loops: CDR1 SEHNR, CDR2 FQNEAQ (reference sequence). Trimming at V came to 1 base and at J to 8 bases, leaving 1 base not matched to a gene. As DNA, the CDR3 is TGTGCCAGCAGCTTAGGACAGGGAGGCTACACCTTC. It encodes CASSLGQGGYTF.

This clone has only one observation. The rearrangement uses TRBV5-4 and TRBJ2-5; TRBD2 matches 10 bases. Losses at the gene ends were 4 bases for V and 5 bases for J; bases not matched to a gene: 8. The CDR3 spans 15 residues. Germline CDR1 is SGHNT and CDR2 is YYREEE (reference sequence). CDR3 region: CASSTGLALEETQYF. The DNA for the CDR3 is TGTGCCAGCAGCACGGGACTAGCGTTGGAGGAGACCCAGTACTTC.

The V gene is TRBV18, the J gene TRBJ2-1; D call uncertain. V was cut by 2 bases and J by 6 bases, with 11 bases left in between. The CDR3 contains 14 residues. CDR1 is KGHSH, CDR2 LQKENI, per germline. The chain's CDR3 is CASSPKDGPNEQFF. The CDR3 DNA follows: TGTGCCAGCTCACCAAAGGACGGACCCAATGAGCAGTTCTTC.

The V call is TRBV29-1, the J call TRBJ2-1, with D uncertain. The CDR3 extends over 11 amino acids. Germline loops: CDR1 SQVTM, CDR2 ANQGSEA. Trimming removed 4 bases from V and 7 bases from J, with 8 bases in between. For the CDR3, the DNA is TGCAGCGTTGTATGGGGAAATGAGCAGTTCTTC. Translated, it gives CSVVWGNEQFF.

The V gene is TRBV11-2, the J gene TRBJ2-3, with 9 bases lining up with TRBD2. The CDR3 contains 16 residues. Germline CDR1 and CDR2: SGHAT and FQNNGV. J was trimmed by 4 bases and V by 5 bases; bases with no gene match: 10. CDR3 sequence: CASSRGAGGASDTQYF. The DNA of the CDR3 is TGTGCCAGCAGCCGGGGGGCGGGAGGGGCCTCAGATACGCAGTATTTT.

This clone was seen only a few times. The chain links TRBV9 to TRBJ1-4; 8 bases align to TRBD1. Germline assignment: CDR1 SGDLS and CDR2 YYNGEE. This CDR3 has 16 residues. V shed 4 bases and J 0 bases; nucleotides not matched to a gene: 5. As DNA, the CDR3 is TGTGCCAGCAGCACCGGGGACAGGACAACTAATGAAAAACTGTTTTTT. Amino acid sequence: CASSTGDRTTNEKLFF.